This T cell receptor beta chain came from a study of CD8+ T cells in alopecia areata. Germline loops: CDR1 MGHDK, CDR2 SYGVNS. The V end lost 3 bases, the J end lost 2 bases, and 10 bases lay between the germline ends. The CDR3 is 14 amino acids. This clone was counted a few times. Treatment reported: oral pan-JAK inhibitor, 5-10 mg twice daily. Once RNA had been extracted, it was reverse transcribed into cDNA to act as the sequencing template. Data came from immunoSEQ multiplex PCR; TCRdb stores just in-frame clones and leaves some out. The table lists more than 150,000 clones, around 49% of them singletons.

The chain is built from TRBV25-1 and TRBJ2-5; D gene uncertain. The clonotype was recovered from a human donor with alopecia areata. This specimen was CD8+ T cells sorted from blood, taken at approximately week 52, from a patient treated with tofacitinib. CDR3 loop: CASSEFRGQETQYF. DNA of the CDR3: TGTGCCAGCAGTGAGTTCAGAGGTCAAGAGACCCAGTACTTC. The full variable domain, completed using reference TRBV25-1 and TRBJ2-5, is EADIYQTPRYLVIGTGKKITLECSQTMGHDKMYWYQQDPGMELHLIHYSYGVNSTEKGDLSSESTVSRIRTEHFPLTLESARPSHTSQYLCASSEFRGQETQYFGPGTRLLVL.